The rows below give T cell receptor beta chains drawn from one sample of a study of blood T cell repertoires in COVID-19. TCRdb's table, derived via immunoSEQ multiplex PCR, lists solely in-frame clones and lacks some. The profile covers around 56,000 clones, with roughly 90% appearing a single time and roughly 20% taken by the ten largest. The sequenced sample was peripheral blood. These receptors originate from a human donor in a cohort sampled during active COVID-19. CDR3s include the opening cysteine and the closing phenylalanine or tryptophan.

v_gene: TRBV5-3
CDR3aa: CARSLGQRGWAKNIQYF

v_gene: TRBV6-6
CDR3aa: CASSTEGRATTQYF

v_gene: TRBV6-6
CDR3aa: CASSTGQLMNTEAFF

v_gene: TRBV6-5
CDR3aa: CASRGVGLSSYEQYF

v_gene: TRBV4-3
CDR3aa: CASSQDFTGISRSPLHF

v_gene: TRBV3-1/TRBV3-2
CDR3aa: CASSSRSGGGTDTQYF

v_gene: TRBV5-1
CDR3aa: CASSWDRGNSYEQFF

v_gene: TRBV19
CDR3aa: CASASGTENSPLHF

v_gene: TRBV25-1
CDR3aa: CASRPDRATFYGYTF

v_gene: TRBV2
CDR3aa: CASRSGLADTQYF

v_gene: TRBV3-1/TRBV3-2
CDR3aa: CASSRTSGGAGTDTQYF

v_gene: TRBV10-3
CDR3aa: CAISSGQGDQPQHF

v_gene: TRBV28
CDR3aa: CASRTPGQGVAGNTIYF

v_gene: TRBV5-6
CDR3aa: CASSLFRGLSNEKLFF

v_gene: TRBV4-1
CDR3aa: CASSQVQAAVAGRMNTEAFF

v_gene: TRBV4-2
CDR3aa: CASSRGTNYNEQFF

v_gene: TRBV7-8
CDR3aa: CASTRDIPNTEAFF

v_gene: TRBV5-6
CDR3aa: CASSFGTGSSYNSPLHF

v_gene: TRBV9
CDR3aa: CASSVALTDNGEQFF

v_gene: TRBV7-2
CDR3aa: CASSLGGTGAYEQYF

v_gene: TRBV5-1
CDR3aa: CASSLRRGPTDTQYF

v_gene: TRBV7-2
CDR3aa: CASSLAGTGPNEQFF

v_gene: TRBV19
CDR3aa: CASSISQSYEKLFF

v_gene: TRBV12-3/TRBV12-4
CDR3aa: CASTRGGIEQFF

v_gene: TRBV5-1
CDR3aa: CASRWDRGYYEQYF

v_gene: TRBV21-1
CDR3aa: CASSKEGQAYEQYF

v_gene: TRBV7-3
CDR3aa: CASSLTDRNEAFF

v_gene: TRBV7-2
CDR3aa: CASSPQYQRGGMDEQYF

v_gene: TRBV3-1/TRBV3-2
CDR3aa: CASSQKVRYEQYF

v_gene: TRBV4-3
CDR3aa: CASSQGTGVGYGYTF

v_gene: TRBV27
CDR3aa: CASSFRNQGQGTQYF

v_gene: TRBV4-2
CDR3aa: CASRPDGGPGSADTQYF

v_gene: TRBV12-3/TRBV12-4
CDR3aa: CASSLVGGEAFF

v_gene: TRBV4-2
CDR3aa: CASSLGLAGGPVYEQYF

v_gene: TRBV6-5
CDR3aa: CASSYVHYNSPLHF

v_gene: TRBV2
CDR3aa: CASRQTSGASTDTQYF